This T cell receptor beta chain was captured by sequencing in a study of T cells in Graves' hyperthyroidism and ophthalmopathy. In the case of this clonotype: Its antigen is currently unknown.

Amplification of TCR beta CDR3 regions was performed using RNA transcripts as template. A set of HTBI primers served as the primers for a first-round RT-PCR of the TCR CDR3. TCRdb redid the calling of the multiplex PCR reads with MiXCR, one entry per CDR3 protein. Found here are 730,000 or so distinct CDR3 sequences, around 19% of them singletons; the top ten hold over 15%. Findings and limits, study-wide: Using 13 V-J features, a model discriminated ophthalmopathy from stable hyperthyroidism.

Patients were excluded because of uncontrolled infection, other autoimmune disease, pregnancy or lactation. First hyperthyroidism diagnosis is when the blood sample was obtained, before any ophthalmopathy symptoms. PBMCs were sourced from approximately 10 ml fresh peripheral blood. Germline CDR1 MNHNS, CDR2 SASEGT. V lost 6 bases and J lost 3, with 15 bases in between. The CDR3 is 15 residues long. Sequenced material: blood. The TCR sequence derives from a woman in her fifties or sixties with Graves' hyperthyroidism that later progressed to Graves' ophthalmopathy. J is TRBJ1-5 and V is TRBV6-1, with D possibly being TRBD1 (6 bases). The CDR3 coding sequence is TGTGCCAGCAGAAGGCGGACAGAATTCAATCAGCCCCAGCATTTT. Its protein product is CASRRRTEFNQPQHF.